A single sample gave rise to the 27 T cell receptor beta chains below, sequenced in a study of PD-1 blockade in classical Hodgkin lymphoma. Time point defined: cycle 4 day 1 (C4D1), after less than seven weeks of nivolumab. Every one of the patients relapsed after autologous stem cell transplantation (brentuximab vedotin exposure was variable). Magnetic negative selection of thawed PBMCs was the method by which CD4+ T cells were purified. The repertoire was sequenced with immunoSEQ multiplex PCR; TCRdb's copy has only in-frame clones and lacks some. Of around 18,000 clones listed, about 68% are singletons. The sequencing here drew on CD4+ T cells from blood, taken before the fourth cycle of nivolumab. The source of these receptors is a human donor with classical Hodgkin lymphoma.

V gene TRBV30 combines with J gene TRBJ2-1; D gene unclear. CDR1 and CDR2 (germline): GTSNPN, SVGIG (reference sequence). The V end was cut by 5 bases, the J end by 7 bases, with 9 bases between. The CDR3 is 11 amino acids. This CDR3 is CAWRFNNEQFF. DNA of the CDR3: TGTGCCTGGCGTTTCAATAATGAGCAGTTCTTC. The entire variable domain, with the rest obtained from reference TRBV30 and TRBJ2-1, is as follows: SQTIHQWPATLVQPVGSPLSLECTVEGTSNPNLYWYRQAAGRGLQLLFYSVGIGQISSEVPQNLSASRPQDRQFILSSKKLLLSDSGFYLCAWRFNNEQFFGPGTRLTVL.

This clone appeared a few times. The V call is TRBV7-8, the J call TRBJ1-3, with D possibly TRBD1 on 6 matching bases. With 5 bases removed from V and 2 bases from J, the gap between germline ends came to 22 bases. This CDR3 has 18 residues. Germline V gene sequence: CDR1 SGHVS, CDR2 FQNEAQ. CDR3 sequence reads: CASSPRTVGVQPGNTIYF. The DNA of the CDR3 is TGTGCCAGCAGCCCAAGGACAGTAGGTGTGCAACCTGGAAACACCATATATTTT. Using reference TRBV7-8 and TRBJ1-3 for the parts outside the CDR3, the full variable domain is GAGVSQSPRYKVAKRGQDVALRCDPISGHVSLFWYQQALGQGPEFLTYFQNEAQLDKSGLPSDRFFAERPEGSVSTLKIQRTQQEDSAVYLCASSPRTVGVQPGNTIYFGEGSWLTVV.

The chain employs TRBV2 and TRBJ1-3, with 8 bases fitting TRBD1. The germline V gene encodes CDR1 SNHLY and CDR2 FYNNEI. The trim removed 2 bases at V and 2 bases at J, leaving 2 bases unmatched. The CDR3 is 15 amino acids. The CDR3 DNA follows: TGTGCCAGCAGTGAACGGACAGGGCCTGGAAACACCATATATTTT. This encodes CASSERTGPGNTIYF. Looking up the rest from reference TRBV2 and TRBJ1-3 gives the full variable domain: EPEVTQTPSHQVTQMGQEVILRCVPISNHLYFYWYRQILGQKVEFLVSFYNNEISEKSEIFDDQFSVERPDGSNFTLKIRSTKLEDSAMYFCASSERTGPGNTIYFGEGSWLTVV.

This chain joins TRBV6-6 and TRBJ1-1; D gene uncertain. The CDR3 runs to 10 residues. CDR1 is MNHNY and CDR2 is SVGAGI in the germline V gene (reference sequence). Trimming removed 7 bases at V and 4 bases at J, with 4 bases between. The CDR3 coding sequence is TGTGCCAGCACCTCCACTGAAGCTTTCTTT. Translating gives CASTSTEAFF.

Only a few counts were recorded for this clone. This sequence joins TRBV5-1 and TRBJ2-5, with TRBD1 matching 7 bases. Trimming at V came to 4 bases and at J to 0 bases, leaving 3 bases not matched to a gene. From germline, CDR1 is SGHRS and CDR2 YFSETQ. The CDR3 extends over 14 amino acids. CDR3 DNA sequence: TGCGCCAGCAGCCAAGGACAGGACCAAGAGACCCAGTACTTC. Its translation is CASSQGQDQETQYF.

V gene TRBV7-9 combines with J gene TRBJ1-1; D gene uncertain. The CDR3 runs 13 residues. V lost 5 bases to trimming and J lost 3 bases, with 10 bases between them. Germline CDR1 reads SEHNR; CDR2 reads FQNEAQ (reference sequence). This CDR3 is CASSTARDTEAFF. In DNA form, the CDR3 reads TGTGCCAGCAGCACCGCCCGCGACACTGAAGCTTTCTTT.

This chain links TRBV7-9 with TRBJ2-2; D remains unclear. CDR3 length: 14 residues. Germline V gene sequence: CDR1 SEHNR, CDR2 FQNEAQ (reference sequence). Trimming removed 3 bases from V and 5 bases from J, with 10 bases in between. The CDR3 is CASSFGLWTGELFF. The DNA for the CDR3 is TGTGCCAGCAGCTTCGGTCTTTGGACCGGGGAGCTGTTTTTT.

The chain uses TRBV19 and TRBJ2-3; the match to TRBD1 covers 10 bases. Germline V gene data show CDR1 as LNHDA and CDR2 as SQIVND (reference sequence). The CDR3 has 16 residues. This CDR3 is CSTGQGSLVGTDTQYF. DNA for the CDR3: TGTTCGACGGGACAGGGGTCTTTAGTCGGGACAGATACGCAGTATTTT. The full variable domain, rest sourced from reference TRBV19 and TRBJ2-3, is DGGITQSPKYLFRKEGQNVTLSCEQNLNHDAMYWYRQDPGQGLRLIYYSQIVNDFQKGDIAEGYSVSREKKESFPLTVTSAQKNPTAFYLCSTGQGSLVGTDTQYFGPGTRLTVL.

This chain joins TRBV4-3 and TRBJ2-6; tentatively, D is TRBD1 (6 bases). The ends were cut back, 1 base at V and 0 bases at J, with 16 bases in the middle. The CDR3 spans 19 residues. Per the germline V gene, CDR1 is LGHNA and CDR2 is YSLEER. CDR3 loop: CASSQGPRGKGSGANVLTF. CDR3 bases: TGCGCCAGCAGCCAAGGGCCGAGGGGGAAGGGCTCTGGGGCCAACGTCCTGACTTTC.

The genes are TRBV25-1 and TRBJ2-3, with D hard to call. Germline lookup yields CDR1 MGHDK and CDR2 SYGVNS. V was clipped by 7 bases and J by 1 base, with 6 bases between them. The CDR3 is 12 residues long. This CDR3 reads CASIEGTDTQYF. The CDR3 nucleotides read TGTGCCAGCATTGAGGGCACAGATACGCAGTATTTT.

The chain uses TRBV4-3 and TRBJ1-1, with D possibly being TRBD1 (6 bases). From germline, CDR1 is LGHNA and CDR2 YSLEER. This CDR3 is 15 amino acids long. V was trimmed by 0 bases and J by 6 bases, leaving 14 bases between them. The CDR3 spells CASSQDLTGRAEAFF. DNA of the CDR3: TGCGCCAGCAGCCAAGACTTGACAGGCCGGGCTGAAGCTTTCTTT.

V is TRBV5-4 and J is TRBJ2-3; 9 bases fit TRBD1. From germline, CDR1 is SGHNT and CDR2 YYREEE (reference sequence). The CDR3 loop spans 14 amino acids. V dropped 6 bases and J dropped 6; count of bases not matched to a gene: 8. The CDR3 coding sequence is TGTGCCAGCACGGCCGGGACAGGGAGGGATACGCAGTATTTT. Translating gives CASTAGTGRDTQYF. The complete variable domain, with remaining parts taken from reference TRBV5-4 and TRBJ2-3, reads ETGVTQSPTHLIKTRGQQVTLRCSSQSGHNTVSWYQQALGQGPQFIFQYYREEENGRGNFPPRFSGLQFPNYSSELNVNALELDDSALYLCASTAGTGRDTQYFGPGTRLTVL.

The chain employs TRBV5-8 and TRBJ1-5; D unclear. Germline lookup yields CDR1 SGHTS and CDR2 YDEGEE. CDR3 length equals 14 residues. Trimming took off 0 bases at V and 7 bases at J, with 11 bases between the two ends. The CDR3 region is CASSLDFFGQPQHF. The CDR3 DNA sequence: TGTGCCAGCAGCTTGGACTTCTTCGGGCAGCCCCAGCATTTT.

The chain joins TRBV9 to TRBJ1-3; D remains ambiguous. V was shortened by 0 bases and J by 0 bases, with 4 bases between the two germline ends. CDR1 is SGDLS, CDR2 YYNGEE, per germline. The CDR3 length is 14 residues. In DNA, the CDR3 is TGTGCCAGCAGCGTAGACTTCTCTGGAAACACCATATATTTT. Protein: CASSVDFSGNTIYF.

V usage is TRBV4-3 and J usage is TRBJ2-7; 7 bases map to TRBD2. Germline trimming cut 4 bases from V and 4 bases from J; bases unmatched to any gene: 13. Germline assignment: CDR1 LGHNA and CDR2 YSLEER. The CDR3 consists of 16 residues. The CDR3 sequence is CASSRSYGEGPYEQYF. CDR3 in DNA: TGCGCCAGCAGCCGTTCGTATGGGGAGGGCCCGTACGAGCAGTACTTC.

The chain has TRBV5-1 and TRBJ2-5; 8 positions match TRBD1. The CDR3 has 14 amino acids. V dropped 6 bases and J dropped 4; count of bases not matched to a gene: 8. Germline loops: CDR1 SGHRS, CDR2 YFSETQ. The CDR3 spells CASTRDRTAETQYF. As DNA, the CDR3 is TGCGCCAGCACCCGGGACAGGACGGCAGAGACCCAGTACTTC.

The chain employs TRBV5-1 and TRBJ1-6; TRBD1 might be the D (5 bases). Trimming left V 0 bases short and J 6 bases short, with 13 bases between. The V gene's germline CDR1 is SGHRS and CDR2 YFSETQ. This CDR3 region has 16 residues. The CDR3 loop is CASSLEGQVINSPLHF. The CDR3 nucleotides are TGCGCCAGCAGCTTGGAGGGGCAGGTGATTAATTCACCCCTCCACTTT. The whole variable domain, filled in from reference TRBV5-1 and TRBJ1-6, reads KAGVTQTPRYLIKTRGQQVTLSCSPISGHRSVSWYQQTPGQGLQFLFEYFSETQRNKGNFPGRFSGRQFSNSRSEMNVSTLELGDSALYLCASSLEGQVINSPLHFGNGTRLTVT.

This chain connects TRBV18 to TRBJ1-5; 7 bases are a match to TRBD1. V was pared by 5 bases and J by 3 bases, with 7 bases of the junction left unmatched. This CDR3 is 15 amino acids long. Germline-derived CDR1 and CDR2 are KGHSH and LQKENI. In DNA, the CDR3 is TGTGCCAGCTCATCCGGGACAGCCAACAATCAGCCCCAGCATTTT. Its protein product is CASSSGTANNQPQHF.

The chain joins TRBV30 to TRBJ1-2; D is undetermined. Germline-derived CDR1 and CDR2 are GTSNPN and SVGIG (reference sequence). Deletions cut 1 base from V and 2 bases from J, with 11 bases between. CDR3 length equals 14 residues. CDR3 nucleotides: TGTGCCTGGAGTGATCTGGGCCTCAACTATGGCTACACCTTC. Encoded protein: CAWSDLGLNYGYTF.

The chain uses TRBV29-1 and TRBJ2-5; 13 bases align to TRBD2. Germline CDR1 SQVTM, CDR2 ANQGSEA. The J segment lost 5 bases and the V segment lost 5 bases, leaving 5 bases of the junction unmatched. The CDR3 loop spans 14 amino acids. The CDR3 DNA is TGCAGCGTTTGGGGACTAGCGGGAACGGAGACCCAGTACTTC. Its translation is CSVWGLAGTETQYF.

The J gene is TRBJ2-7, the V gene TRBV4-1; 7 nucleotides line up with TRBD1. The V gene end was trimmed by 5 bases and the J gene end by 4 bases; junction bases not matched to a gene: 8. CDR1 MGHRA and CDR2 YSYEKL come from the germline V gene. CDR3 size: 14 residues. The CDR3 region is CASSVPGQRYEQYF. DNA of the CDR3: TGCGCCAGCAGCGTACCGGGACAGAGGTACGAGCAGTACTTC.

V is TRBV13 and J is TRBJ2-1, with unresolved D. V was trimmed by 4 bases and J by 6 bases, leaving 22 bases between them. The V gene's germline CDR1 is PRHDT and CDR2 FYEKMQ (reference sequence). This CDR3 has 17 residues. CDR3 region: CASSSQTGRKWANEQFF. For the CDR3, the DNA is TGTGCCAGCAGCTCCCAGACCGGGCGGAAGTGGGCCAATGAGCAGTTCTTC.

This clone was seen a handful of times. V usage is TRBV5-3 and J usage is TRBJ1-6; the D is unclear. TRBV5-3 is treated as an ORF (open reading frame) with a function not yet certain. This CDR3 is built from 17 residues. V lost 3 bases and J 10 bases, leaving 23 bases between the germline ends. DNA for the CDR3: TGTGCCAGAAGCTCATCCGCGAACCGGCAGTCTAACTCACCCCTCCACTTT. It is translated as CARSSSANRQSNSPLHF.

J is TRBJ2-3 and V is TRBV5-1, with TRBD2 as a possible D gene (5 bases). Trimming took 4 bases from V and 1 from J, leaving 25 bases between them. Per germline, CDR1 SGHRS and CDR2 YFSETQ. The length of the CDR3 is 19 residues. CDR3 in amino acids: CASSLSGRDYGYGTDTQYF. In DNA form, the CDR3 reads TGCGCCAGCAGCCTATCTGGACGTGACTACGGATATGGCACAGATACGCAGTATTTT. Together with reference TRBV5-1 and TRBJ2-3, the CDR3 gives the full variable domain: KAGVTQTPRYLIKTRGQQVTLSCSPISGHRSVSWYQQTPGQGLQFLFEYFSETQRNKGNFPGRFSGRQFSNSRSEMNVSTLELGDSALYLCASSLSGRDYGYGTDTQYFGPGTRLTVL.

This clone was counted only a few times. The chain links TRBV14 to TRBJ1-5; 7 nucleotides agree with TRBD1. This CDR3 has 15 amino acids. V lost 4 bases and J lost 3; bases outside the gene matches: 6. Germline loops: CDR1 SGHDN, CDR2 FVKESK. The CDR3 reads CASSLPGQFNQPQHF. The CDR3 nucleotides read TGTGCCAGCAGCCTACCGGGACAGTTCAATCAGCCCCAGCATTTT.

This clone was counted a few times. In DNA, the CDR3 is TGCAGTGGGGAACAAAACTATGGCTACACCTTC. Protein: CSGEQNYGYTF. V gene TRBV20-1 combines with J gene TRBJ1-2; D is uncertain. Trimming removed 7 bases from V and 2 bases from J, with 8 bases in between. The CDR3 sequence is 11 residues long. CDR1 DFQATT and CDR2 SNEGSKA come from the germline V gene (reference sequence).

V and J are TRBV19 and TRBJ1-2; 9 bases fit TRBD1. Germline lookup yields CDR1 LNHDA and CDR2 SQIVND (reference sequence). J was trimmed by 4 bases and V by 3 bases; bases with no gene match: 9. The CDR3 runs to 16 residues. The CDR3, as DNA: TGTGCCAGTAGTATGAGAGGGGGACAGGGCGGCTATGGCTACACCTTC. It translates to CASSMRGGQGGYGYTF.